The following is a T cell receptor beta chain sequence with its context. Its specificity is unknown. These data come from a study of cytomegalovirus exposure and HLA in healthy donors. Per germline, CDR1 GTSNPN and CDR2 SVGIG (reference sequence). The CDR3 covers 14 residues. Trimming removed 0 bases from V and 1 base from J, with 4 bases in between. Study-level points and caveats: A few chains linked to CMV were shown in vitro to be specific for CMV antigens. Later, an analysis found that TCR clusters from the first cohort tended to co-occur in the 120 or so validation repertoires. Most TCR sequences were seen very rarely across donors, but some public TCRs occurred in many.

The assay was immunoSEQ multiplex PCR, and TCRdb's table has in-frame clones only and misses some. This sample has about 64,000 clones; roughly 95% occur once, and the top ten carry roughly 6.3%. V and J are TRBV30 and TRBJ1-6; D is ambiguous. This sequence was found in a woman aged 18-35 years in good health and CMV-seropositive. Sample: PBMCs. The CDR3 loop reads CAWSVVSYNSPLHF. The DNA of the CDR3 is TGTGCCTGGAGTGTCGTGTCCTATAATTCACCCCTCCACTTT.